This T cell receptor beta chain was profiled in a study of cytotoxic CD8 clonotypes in ibrutinib-treated CLL. Study details: Samples had a mean of 255,043 productive templates and 94,082 productive rearrangements. Overall study findings and caveats: Among the clonotypes, public ones were uncommon and contracted or held stable on treatment.

A note on this clone: Antigen: not known.

The length of the CDR3 is 14 residues. With 3 bases removed from V and 4 bases from J, the gap between germline ends came to 12 bases. Germline V CDR1 and CDR2: MDHEN, SYDVKM. Genomic DNA for TCR beta libraries, around 2 micrograms, came from cryopreserved PBMCs. Assay used: immunoSEQ multiplex PCR; TCRdb lists only in-frame clones, some missing. The table lists about 63,000 clones, roughly 70% of them singletons, with 35% to 55% in the top ten. The chain combines TRBV28 with TRBJ1-2, with TRBD1 as a possible D gene (6 bases). This clonotype originated in a human donor with chronic lymphocytic leukemia. Sequences were derived from PBMCs, sampled after 12 months of ibrutinib treatment. In DNA form, the CDR3 reads TGTGCCAGCAGTTTTTGGGGGGCAGTCTATGGCTACACCTTC. Its translation: CASSFWGAVYGYTF.